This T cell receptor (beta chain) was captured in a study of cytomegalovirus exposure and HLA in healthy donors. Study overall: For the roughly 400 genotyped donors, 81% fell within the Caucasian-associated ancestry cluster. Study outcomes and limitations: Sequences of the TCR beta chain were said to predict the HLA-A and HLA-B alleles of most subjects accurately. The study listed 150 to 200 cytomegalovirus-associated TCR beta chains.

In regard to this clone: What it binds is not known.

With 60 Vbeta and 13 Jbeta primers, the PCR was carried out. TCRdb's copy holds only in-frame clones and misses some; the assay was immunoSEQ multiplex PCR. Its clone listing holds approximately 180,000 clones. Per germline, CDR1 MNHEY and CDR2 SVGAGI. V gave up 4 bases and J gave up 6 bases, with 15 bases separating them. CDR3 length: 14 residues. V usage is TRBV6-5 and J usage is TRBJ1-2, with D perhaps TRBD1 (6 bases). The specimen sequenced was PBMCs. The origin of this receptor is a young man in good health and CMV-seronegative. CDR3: CASSSPDRYHGYTF. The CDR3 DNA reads TGTGCCAGCAGTTCCCCCGACAGGTACCATGGCTACACCTTC.